A single T cell receptor beta chain is shown here with its context. The data were produced by immunoSEQ multiplex PCR, yet TCRdb's version contains in-frame clones alone and is incomplete. The table records about 140,000 clones, more than 80% of them present only once. Those enrolled, adults aged about 18 to 89 years, came from 24 US areas. Cohorts were assigned according to the clinical history that participants reported. Exposed study participants had met a COVID-19 case within 2 weeks before entry. This entry is derived from a study of blood T cell repertoires in COVID-19. Background on the study: The United States, Italy and Spain were the sources of the acute and convalescent COVID-19 samples.

Germline V gene data show CDR1 as SGHNT and CDR2 as YYREEE (reference sequence). Trimming stripped 2 bases from V and 8 bases from J, with 11 bases between. The CDR3 contains 13 residues. The origin of this receptor is a woman between 18 and 30 years old who had been exposed to COVID-19. Sequenced material: PBMCs or T cells enriched from blood (not recorded which). The rearrangement joins TRBV5-4 to TRBJ2-1; D is perhaps TRBD1 (6 bases). This chain's CDR3 is CASSFEQGYEQFF. The CDR3 region has the DNA TGTGCCAGCAGCTTCGAACAGGGCTATGAGCAGTTCTTC.